These 9 T cell receptor beta chains originate from one sample sequenced in a study of cytomegalovirus exposure and HLA in healthy donors. In the PCR, 60 Vbeta and 13 Jbeta primers were used. Measured with immunoSEQ multiplex PCR; TCRdb has only the in-frame clones, and not every one. The table has some 160,000 clones, 73% seen once; the top ten hold about 5.4%. Sequenced input: PBMCs. These receptors were obtained from a woman aged 18-29 years in good health and CMV-seropositive.

The chain is built from TRBV5-5 and TRBJ1-1; D call uncertain. The CDR3 contains 14 residues. Trimming pared 2 bases from V and 3 bases from J, leaving 11 bases between. Per germline, CDR1 SGHKS and CDR2 YYEKEE (reference sequence). The CDR3 DNA reads TGTGCCAGCAGCTTCTCCATTTTAGACACTGAAGCTTTCTTT. Protein: CASSFSILDTEAFF.

V and J are TRBV9 and TRBJ2-5; tentatively, D is TRBD2 (6 bases). CDR1 is SGDLS, CDR2 YYNGEE, per germline. The length of the CDR3 is 13 residues. Trimming removed 3 bases from V and 2 bases from J, with 8 bases in between. The CDR3 DNA reads as TGTGCCAGCAGCGCCGGGGGACAAGAGACCCAGTACTTC. It specifies CASSAGGQETQYF.

V usage is TRBV27 and J usage is TRBJ2-3; tentatively, D is TRBD2 (6 bases). From germline, CDR1 is MNHEY and CDR2 SMNVEV (reference sequence). The CDR3 contains 14 residues. V shed 5 bases and J shed 2 bases, with 11 bases lying between them. The CDR3 nucleotides read TGTGCCAGCAGTCTGCGGGGAGCCACAGATACGCAGTATTTT. Its translation: CASSLRGATDTQYF.

The rearrangement joins TRBV30 to TRBJ2-1, with 7 bases that match TRBD1. Germline CDR1 reads GTSNPN; CDR2 reads SVGIG (reference sequence). The CDR3 has 13 amino acids. Trimming at V came to 3 bases and at J to 6 bases, leaving 5 bases not matched to a gene. The CDR3 protein is CAWSQDRSNEQFF. CDR3 coding DNA: TGTGCCTGGAGCCAGGACAGGAGCAATGAGCAGTTCTTC.

The V call is TRBV9, the J call TRBJ2-5; weak D call: TRBD2 (6 bases). The CDR3 length is 15 residues. The V end was cut by 0 bases, the J end by 3 bases, with 12 bases between. Germline lookup yields CDR1 SGDLS and CDR2 YYNGEE. In DNA, the CDR3 is TGTGCCAGCAGCGTAGAACCCTGGGGGGAAGAGACCCAGTACTTC. This encodes CASSVEPWGEETQYF.

This clone was detected only a few times. The chain couples TRBV7-9 to TRBJ2-5; 13 bases are a match to TRBD2. Germline CDR1 and CDR2: SEHNR and FQNEAQ (reference sequence). Losses at the gene ends were 5 bases for V and 5 bases for J; bases not matched to a gene: 8. The CDR3 consists of 16 residues. In DNA, the CDR3 is TGTGCCAGCAGCGGGTTCGGACTAGCGGGGGAGGAGACCCAGTACTTC. It is translated as CASSGFGLAGEETQYF.

The J gene is TRBJ1-2, the V gene TRBV4-1; D is undetermined. Trimming removed 0 bases at V and 6 bases at J, with 8 bases between. The germline V gene has CDR1 MGHRA and CDR2 YSYEKL. CDR3 size: 13 residues. The CDR3 protein is CASSQDSTDGYTF. Written as DNA, the CDR3 is TGCGCCAGCAGCCAAGATAGTACGGATGGCTACACCTTC.

Written as DNA, the CDR3 is TGTGCCTGGAGGGAGGGACAGCCGAACACTGAAGCTTTCTTT. As protein: CAWREGQPNTEAFF. The rearrangement joins TRBV30 to TRBJ1-1; 7 positions match TRBD1. V dropped 3 bases and J dropped 1; count of bases not matched to a gene: 5. CDR1 is GTSNPN and CDR2 is SVGIG in the germline V gene (reference sequence). There are 14 residues in the CDR3.

The chain joins TRBV4-2 to TRBJ2-5, with 9 bases lining up with TRBD2. V gave up 0 bases and J gave up 9 bases; unmatched junction bases: 8. This CDR3 has 15 amino acids. The germline gives CDR1 LGHNA, CDR2 YNFKEQ. Here the CDR3 DNA reads TGTGCCAGCAGCCAAGAAGGCGGGGGGGCTCCGGCCCAGTACTTC. This encodes CASSQEGGGAPAQYF.